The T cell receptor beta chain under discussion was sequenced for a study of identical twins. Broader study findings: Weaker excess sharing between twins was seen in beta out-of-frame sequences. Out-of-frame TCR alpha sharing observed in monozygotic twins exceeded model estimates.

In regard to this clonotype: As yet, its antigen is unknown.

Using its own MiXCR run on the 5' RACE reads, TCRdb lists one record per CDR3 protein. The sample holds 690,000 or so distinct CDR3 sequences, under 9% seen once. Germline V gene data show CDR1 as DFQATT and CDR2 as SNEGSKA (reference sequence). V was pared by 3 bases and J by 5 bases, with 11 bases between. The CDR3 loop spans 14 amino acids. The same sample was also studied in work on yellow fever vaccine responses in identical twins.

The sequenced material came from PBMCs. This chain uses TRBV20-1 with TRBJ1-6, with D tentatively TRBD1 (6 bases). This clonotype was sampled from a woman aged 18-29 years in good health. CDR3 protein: CSASSRGNNSPLHF. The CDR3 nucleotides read TGCAGTGCTAGTAGCAGGGGTAATAATTCACCCCTCCACTTT.